This TCR beta chain is drawn from a study of coeliac disease. Across the study: Coeliac patients had active, refractory type I, or gluten-free-diet-controlled disease. Notes on the study in general: The authors judged this method unsuitable for unbiased gliadin-specific T cell detection. Active celiac intraepithelial and lamina propria samples had lower TRB and TRG clonality than control samples. Few TRB amino acid sequences were shared between samples; most were unique.

One frozen approximately 470,000-cell aliquot per fraction was sequenced. This clone was seen a handful of times. Its antigen is unidentified. The method was immunoSEQ multiplex PCR; TCRdb's version includes in-frame clones alone and lacks a portion of them. The repertoire holds roughly 4,200 clones, with roughly two thirds as singletons. The CDR3 spans 15 residues. V was pared by 3 bases and J by 1 base, with 10 bases between. CDR1 is PRHDT, CDR2 FYEKMQ, per germline (reference sequence). The V call is TRBV13, the J call TRBJ2-1; D is possibly TRBD2 (5 bases). Material: intraepithelial lymphocytes from the gut. The TCR comes from a man in his 70s with active celiac disease. This CDR3 is CASSFRLTSYNEQFF. CDR3 bases: TGTGCCAGCAGCTTCCGACTAACGTCCTACAATGAGCAGTTCTTC.